A single sample is the source of the 15 T cell receptor beta chains below, sequenced in a study of blood T cell repertoires in COVID-19 (TCRdb year 2020). Library generation was performed with the immunoSEQ multiplex PCR assay. Entries here come from immuneACCESS through TCRdb and include only in-frame sequences with V and J called. Some clones fail to appear in such tables; in the studies checked, an unresolved V gene covers under half of the shortfall, and the cause of the remainder is unknown. For this sample the table gives hundreds of thousands of clones, of which about 91% were detected only once. Approximately 9.8% of the sample lies in the top ten. Sequences were obtained from PBMCs or T cells enriched from blood (not recorded which). These receptors were taken from a woman between 40 and 50 years old who had recovered from COVID-19.

The V and J genes are TRBV7-3 and TRBJ2-1; D perhaps matches TRBD2 (6 bases). Per germline, CDR1 SGHTA and CDR2 FQGTGA. The V end lost 5 bases, the J end lost 9 bases, and 14 bases lay between the germline ends. The CDR3 has 13 amino acids. For the CDR3, the DNA is TGTGCCAGCAGCCCCCATGGGGGAGGTGAGCAGTTCTTC. This codes for CASSPHGGGEQFF.

The gene calls are TRBV9 and TRBJ2-7, with D perhaps matching TRBD1 (5 bases). The V end was cut by 5 bases, the J end by 0 bases, with 12 bases between. The CDR3 covers 14 residues. Germline V gene data show CDR1 as SGDLS and CDR2 as YYNGEE. As DNA, the CDR3 is TGTGCCAGCAGTTACCGACAGTACTCCTACGAGCAGTACTTC. Translation: CASSYRQYSYEQYF.

This chain connects TRBV27 to TRBJ2-1; D is possibly TRBD1 (5 bases). The germline V gene encodes CDR1 MNHEY and CDR2 SMNVEV (reference sequence). The V end lost 6 bases, the J end lost 3 bases, and 9 bases lay between the germline ends. CDR3 length equals 13 residues. CDR3 sequence: CASRPGHYNEQFF. CDR3 in DNA: TGTGCCAGCAGACCAGGGCACTACAATGAGCAGTTCTTC.

This sequence joins TRBV19 and TRBJ2-2; 7 bases fit TRBD2. The CDR3 length is 15 residues. Germline lookup yields CDR1 LNHDA and CDR2 SQIVND (reference sequence). The junction had 4 bases not matched to a gene; V was cut back by 3 bases and J by 3 bases. CDR3 DNA sequence: TGTGCCAGTAGTATCGGACTAGTATACACCGGGGAGCTGTTTTTT. It translates to CASSIGLVYTGELFF.

The chain links TRBV19 to TRBJ1-6; 8 bases line up with TRBD1. The CDR3 covers 17 residues. Germline CDR1 is LNHDA and CDR2 is SQIVND (reference sequence). V lost 3 bases to trimming and J lost 4 bases; unmatched junction nucleotides: 8. CDR3 in amino acids: CASSIGSGGAYNSPLHF. DNA for the CDR3: TGTGCCAGTAGTATCGGGTCAGGGGGCGCTTATAATTCACCCCTCCACTTT. The full variable domain, its missing parts supplied by reference TRBV19 and TRBJ1-6, is DGGITQSPKYLFRKEGQNVTLSCEQNLNHDAMYWYRQDPGQGLRLIYYSQIVNDFQKGDIAEGYSVSREKKESFPLTVTSAQKNPTAFYLCASSIGSGGAYNSPLHFGNGTRLTVT.

The DNA for the CDR3 is TGTGCCAGCAGTTACCGAGGTACGCAGTATTTT. This sequence encodes CASSYRGTQYF. The chain recombines TRBV6-5 with TRBJ2-3; D remains ambiguous. V was cut by 2 bases and J by 8 bases, with 5 bases left in between. The germline gives CDR1 MNHEY, CDR2 SVGAGI. The CDR3 sequence is 11 residues long.

The V and J genes are TRBV18 and TRBJ2-1, with D perhaps TRBD2 (6 bases). This CDR3 contains 13 residues. Trimming shortened V by 5 bases and J by 3 bases, and 8 bases separated the two germline ends. Germline V gene sequence: CDR1 KGHSH, CDR2 LQKENI. In DNA form, the CDR3 reads TGTGCCAGCTCAGCGGGGCTCTACAATGAGCAGTTCTTC. It translates to CASSAGLYNEQFF.

The rearrangement uses TRBV28 and TRBJ2-7; no firm D call. V lost 4 bases and J 3 bases, leaving 13 bases between the germline ends. The germline CDR1 and CDR2 sequences are MDHEN and SYDVKM. CDR3 length: 14 amino acids. The DNA for the CDR3 is TGTGCCAGCAGTTCCCCCCTCCTAGGCTACGAGCAGTACTTC. This encodes CASSSPLLGYEQYF.

The V gene is TRBV28, the J gene TRBJ2-7; perhaps TRBD2 as D (5 bases). Trimming took off 5 bases at V and 2 bases at J, with 19 bases between the two ends. The germline gives CDR1 MDHEN, CDR2 SYDVKM. The CDR3 has 16 residues. In DNA form, the CDR3 reads TGTGCCAGCAGTCCCCCTGTGCGGGTAATCCCCTACGAGCAGTACTTC. Its protein is CASSPPVRVIPYEQYF.

The rearrangement links TRBV6-5 to TRBJ1-1; 11 bases are shared with TRBD1. This CDR3 is built from 16 residues. Germline V lookup: CDR1 MNHEY, CDR2 SVGAGI. V trimming: 1 base; J trimming: 4 bases; junction bases outside the gene matches: 5. CDR3 in amino acids: CASSYLTGQGATEAFF. CDR3 DNA sequence: TGTGCCAGCAGTTACTTAACCGGACAGGGGGCCACTGAAGCTTTCTTT.

The V and J genes are TRBV19 and TRBJ1-1, with 8 nucleotides matching TRBD1. Germline V gives CDR1 LNHDA, CDR2 SQIVND (reference sequence). The CDR3 loop spans 15 amino acids. J gave up 2 bases and V 4 bases, and 6 bases lay outside the gene matches. The CDR3 sequence: CASSTQGAGNTEAFF. The CDR3, as DNA: TGTGCCAGTAGTACCCAGGGGGCAGGTAACACTGAAGCTTTCTTT.

The DNA for the CDR3 is TGTGCCAGCAGTTTATCCAATTTGAATGAGCAGTTCTTC. Protein: CASSLSNLNEQFF. The rearrangement links TRBV27 to TRBJ2-1; D gene unclear. Per the germline V gene, CDR1 is MNHEY and CDR2 is SMNVEV (reference sequence). V lost 0 bases, J lost 7 bases, and 7 bases lay in between. The CDR3 spans 13 residues.

This clone was counted a single time. The CDR3 DNA sequence: TGTGCCTGGGAGGACAGGGTGGAAGGCTACACCTTC. Encoded protein: CAWEDRVEGYTF. The J gene is TRBJ1-2, the V gene TRBV30, with 8 bases matching TRBD1. Germline CDR1 and CDR2: GTSNPN and SVGIG (reference sequence). The CDR3 has 12 amino acids. After removal of 5 bases from V and 8 bases from J, the junction contained 7 bases not matched to a gene. Full variable domain (outside the CDR3, taken from reference TRBV30 and TRBJ1-2): SQTIHQWPATLVQPVGSPLSLECTVEGTSNPNLYWYRQAAGRGLQLLFYSVGIGQISSEVPQNLSASRPQDRQFILSSKKLLLSDSGFYLCAWEDRVEGYTFGSGTRLTVV.

In this sample, this clone turned up a few times. CDR3 loop: CASSPGGGNRNYGYTF. CDR3 nucleotides: TGTGCCAGCAGCCCGGGGGGAGGGAATAGAAACTATGGCTACACCTTC. The chain couples TRBV7-3 to TRBJ1-2; maybe TRBD1 (5 bases). This CDR3 region has 16 residues. Germline V gene sequence: CDR1 SGHTA, CDR2 FQGTGA. Trimming removed 5 bases at V and 2 bases at J, with 18 bases between.

The chain employs TRBV3-1 (or the pseudogene TRBV3-2) and TRBJ1-1, with unresolved D. This CDR3 region has 15 residues. V lost 0 bases and J 7 bases, leaving 15 bases between the germline ends. The germline gives CDR1 LGHDT, CDR2 YNNKEL (reference sequence). CDR3 coding DNA: TGTGCCAGCAGCCAAGATCGGGGAGGGTGGAATGAAGCTTTCTTT. It yields the protein CASSQDRGGWNEAFF.